Described below is a single TCR beta chain sequence and its context. The sample belongs to a study of blood T cell repertoires in COVID-19. TCRdb's copy holds only in-frame clones and misses some; the assay was immunoSEQ multiplex PCR. This sample has hundreds of thousands of clones, with over 75% found just once. The clonotype comes from a man aged 35-49 years in a cohort exposed to, infected with or recovered from COVID-19 (not recorded which). The sample taken for sequencing was PBMCs or T cells enriched from blood (not recorded which).

CDR3 amino acids: CASSSSSSGAYNEQFF. The CDR3 DNA follows: TGCGCCAGCAGCTCGAGTTCTAGCGGGGCCTACAATGAGCAGTTCTTC. The gene calls are TRBV5-1 and TRBJ2-1; 9 nucleotides line up with TRBD2. V trimming: 3 bases; J trimming: 2 bases; junction bases outside the gene matches: 6. The germline gives CDR1 SGHRS, CDR2 YFSETQ. The CDR3 is made up of 16 amino acids.